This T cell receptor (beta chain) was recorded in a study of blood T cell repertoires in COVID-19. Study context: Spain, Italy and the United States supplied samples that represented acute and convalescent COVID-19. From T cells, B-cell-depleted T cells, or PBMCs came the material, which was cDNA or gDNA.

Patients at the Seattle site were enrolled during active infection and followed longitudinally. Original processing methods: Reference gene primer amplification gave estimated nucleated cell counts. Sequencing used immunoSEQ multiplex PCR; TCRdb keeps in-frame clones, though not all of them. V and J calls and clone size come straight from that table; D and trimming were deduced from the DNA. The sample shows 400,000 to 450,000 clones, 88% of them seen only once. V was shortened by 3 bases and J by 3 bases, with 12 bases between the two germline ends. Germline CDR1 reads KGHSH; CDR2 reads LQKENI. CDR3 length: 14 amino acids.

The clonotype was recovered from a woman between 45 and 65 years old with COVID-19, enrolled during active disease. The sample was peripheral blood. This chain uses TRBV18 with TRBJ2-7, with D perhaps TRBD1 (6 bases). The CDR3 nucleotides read TGTGCCAGCTCACCCGAGACAGGTCTCTACGAGCAGTACTTC. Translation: CASSPETGLYEQYF.